This T cell receptor (beta chain) was recorded in a study of T cell changes during pregnancy in multiple sclerosis. The repertoire was sequenced with immunoSEQ multiplex PCR; TCRdb's copy has only in-frame clones and lacks some. This sample carries 65,000 to 80,000 clones, about 93% of them seen once, and the ten largest clones take more than 0.9%. This TCR came from a female donor with multiple sclerosis, enrolled in a pregnancy study. Sequencing used peripheral blood, obtained in the first trimester of pregnancy.

CDR3 protein: CASSYSRGRNTEAFF. DNA of the CDR3: TGTGCCAGCAGTTACTCAAGGGGGCGGAACACTGAAGCTTTCTTT. V is TRBV6-6 and J is TRBJ1-1; TRBD1 agrees at 7 bases. Germline-derived CDR1 and CDR2 are MNHNY and SVGAGI (reference sequence). Trimming at V came to 0 bases and at J to 1 base, leaving 2 bases not matched to a gene. The CDR3 runs 15 residues.